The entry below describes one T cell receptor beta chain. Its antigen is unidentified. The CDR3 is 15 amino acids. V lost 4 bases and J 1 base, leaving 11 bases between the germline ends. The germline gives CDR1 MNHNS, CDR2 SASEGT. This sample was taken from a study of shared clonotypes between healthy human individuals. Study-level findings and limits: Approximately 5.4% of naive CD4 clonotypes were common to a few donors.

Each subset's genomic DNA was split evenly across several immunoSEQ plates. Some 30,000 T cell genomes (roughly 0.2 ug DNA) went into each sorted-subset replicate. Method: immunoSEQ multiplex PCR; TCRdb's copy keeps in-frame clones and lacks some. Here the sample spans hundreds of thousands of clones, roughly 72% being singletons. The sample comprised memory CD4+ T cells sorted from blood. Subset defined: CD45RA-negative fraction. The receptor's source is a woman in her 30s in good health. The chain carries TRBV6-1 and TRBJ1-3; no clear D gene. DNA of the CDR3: TGTGCCAGCAGTGTACACCTAGAATCTGGAAACACCATATATTTT. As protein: CASSVHLESGNTIYF.